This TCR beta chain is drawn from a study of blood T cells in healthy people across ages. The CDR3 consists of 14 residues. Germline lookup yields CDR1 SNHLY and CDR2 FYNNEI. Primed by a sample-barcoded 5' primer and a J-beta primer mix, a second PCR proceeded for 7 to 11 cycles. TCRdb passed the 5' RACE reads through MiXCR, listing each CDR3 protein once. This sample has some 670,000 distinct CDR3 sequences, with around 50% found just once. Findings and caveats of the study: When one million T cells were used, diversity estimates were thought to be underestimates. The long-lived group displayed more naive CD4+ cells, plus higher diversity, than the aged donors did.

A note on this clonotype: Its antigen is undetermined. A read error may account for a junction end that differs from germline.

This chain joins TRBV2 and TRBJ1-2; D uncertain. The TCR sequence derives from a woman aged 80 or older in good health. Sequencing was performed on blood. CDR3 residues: CASSETPANYDYTF. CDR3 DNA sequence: TGTGCCAGCAGTGAGACTCCAGCTAACTATGACTACACCTTC.